The following is a TCR beta chain sequence with its context. This sample is part of a study of T cells of healthy individuals. CDR3 length equals 13 residues. Germline V gene data show CDR1 as DFQATT and CDR2 as SNEGSKA (reference sequence). TCRdb analysed the 5' RACE reads with MiXCR anew, one entry per CDR3 protein. The sample lists nearly 100,000 distinct CDR3 sequences; approximately 18% were seen once. This chain uses TRBV20-1 with TRBJ2-1; TRBD2 is a possible D gene (5 bases). The receptor's source is a human donor in good health. The CDR3 spells CGTRAMDHNEQFF. The CDR3 DNA sequence: TGCGGAACTAGAGCGATGGACCACAATGAGCAGTTCTTC.